The 9 T cell receptor beta chains below were found in one sample sequenced in a study of cytomegalovirus exposure and HLA in healthy donors. 60 Vbeta and 13 Jbeta primers were used in PCR. Produced via immunoSEQ multiplex PCR; TCRdb's table is partial and in-frame only. The sample lists about 120,000 clones, over 65% seen once, with approximately 2.5% in the top ten. Material: PBMCs. The receptors were gathered from a woman in her thirties or forties in good health and CMV-seropositive.

The chain links TRBV15 to TRBJ2-7; 12 nucleotides agree with TRBD1. The CDR3 sequence is 20 residues long. The V and J ends lost 3 bases and 3 bases, in that order; junction bases with no gene match: 18. CDR1 and CDR2 (germline): LNHNV, YYDKDF (reference sequence). CDR3 in DNA: TGTGCCACCAGCAGGGGAACCCGGGACAGGGGGCGTAGGTGGAACTACGAGCAGTACTTC. Amino acids: CATSRGTRDRGRRWNYEQYF.

The CDR3 DNA sequence: TGTGCCAGCAGGGACAGCGAGAGCACTGAAGCTTTCTTT. It translates to CASRDSESTEAFF. The chain couples TRBV2 to TRBJ1-1, with D possibly matching TRBD1 (6 bases). The germline V and J ends were trimmed by 6 bases and 4 bases, with 12 bases remaining between them. The CDR3 is 13 amino acids. CDR1 and CDR2 from the germline V gene are SNHLY and FYNNEI.

This clone is a singleton in its sample. The chain links TRBV2 to TRBJ2-7; 11 nucleotides match TRBD2. There are 14 residues in the CDR3. Germline CDR1 reads SNHLY; CDR2 reads FYNNEI. V trimming: 7 bases; J trimming: 1 base; junction bases outside the gene matches: 3. The CDR3: CASNRLAGSYEQYF. DNA of the CDR3: TGTGCCAGCAACAGACTAGCGGGGTCCTACGAGCAGTACTTC.

This clone appeared a single time. V is TRBV6-1 and J is TRBJ1-5; D gene uncertain. CDR3 length: 12 residues. The V end was cut by 1 base, the J end by 7 bases, with 5 bases between. Germline V lookup: CDR1 MNHNS, CDR2 SASEGT. The CDR3 DNA sequence: TGTGCCAGCAGTGAAGGCAGGCAGCCCCAGCATTTT. Its protein product is CASSEGRQPQHF.

This clone has more than one count but fewer than ten. This chain links TRBV10-3 with TRBJ2-7; 8 nucleotides line up with TRBD2. The CDR3 covers 12 residues. CDR1 and CDR2 (germline): ENHRY, SYGVKD. The CDR3 region is CAISEGASGYAV. The CDR3 DNA reads TGTGCCATCAGTGAGGGTGCTAGCGGGTACGCGGTC.

This rearrangement joins TRBV19 to TRBJ2-5; 7 bases fit TRBD1. This CDR3 is built from 15 residues. In germline, CDR1 is LNHDA, CDR2 SQIVND (reference sequence). J was trimmed by 0 bases and V by 5 bases; bases with no gene match: 6. The CDR3 region has the DNA TGTGCCAGTAGTCCCTCACAGGGGAACCAAGAGACCCAGTACTTC. This codes for CASSPSQGNQETQYF. Full variable domain (outside the CDR3, taken from reference TRBV19 and TRBJ2-5): DGGITQSPKYLFRKEGQNVTLSCEQNLNHDAMYWYRQDPGQGLRLIYYSQIVNDFQKGDIAEGYSVSREKKESFPLTVTSAQKNPTAFYLCASSPSQGNQETQYFGPGTRLLVL.

The chain links TRBV19 to TRBJ2-7; the D gene is possibly TRBD1 (5 bases). The CDR3 covers 13 residues. CDR1 is LNHDA, CDR2 SQIVND, per germline (reference sequence). V was cut by 2 bases and J by 5 bases, with 10 bases left in between. This CDR3 is CASSISRAHEQYF. The CDR3 coding sequence is TGTGCCAGTAGTATAAGCAGGGCCCACGAGCAGTACTTC.

The gene calls are TRBV27 and TRBJ2-7; D call uncertain. The germline V gene has CDR1 MNHEY and CDR2 SMNVEV (reference sequence). The ends were cut back, 5 bases at V and 0 bases at J, with 11 bases in the middle. The CDR3 runs 14 residues. CDR3: CASSLFRSSYEQYF. The CDR3, as DNA: TGTGCCAGCAGTCTTTTTCGGAGCTCCTACGAGCAGTACTTC.

The V and J genes are TRBV19 and TRBJ1-1, with D possibly being TRBD1 (5 bases). CDR3 size: 17 residues. V lost 1 base, J lost 3 bases, and 18 bases lay in between. The V gene's germline CDR1 is LNHDA and CDR2 SQIVND (reference sequence). The CDR3 DNA reads as TGTGCCAGTAGTATAGCTCTGTCCTTGGGCAGGGACACTGAAGCTTTCTTT. Encoded protein: CASSIALSLGRDTEAFF.